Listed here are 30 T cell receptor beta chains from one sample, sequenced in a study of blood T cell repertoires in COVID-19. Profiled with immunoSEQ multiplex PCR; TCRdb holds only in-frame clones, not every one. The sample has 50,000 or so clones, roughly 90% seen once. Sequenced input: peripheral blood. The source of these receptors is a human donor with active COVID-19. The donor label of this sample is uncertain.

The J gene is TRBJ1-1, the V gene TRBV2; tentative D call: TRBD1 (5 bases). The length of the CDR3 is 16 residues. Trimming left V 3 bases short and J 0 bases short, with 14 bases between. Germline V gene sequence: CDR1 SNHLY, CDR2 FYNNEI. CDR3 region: CASSEWGRALNTEAFF. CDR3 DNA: TGTGCCAGCAGTGAGTGGGGGAGGGCACTGAACACTGAAGCTTTCTTT.

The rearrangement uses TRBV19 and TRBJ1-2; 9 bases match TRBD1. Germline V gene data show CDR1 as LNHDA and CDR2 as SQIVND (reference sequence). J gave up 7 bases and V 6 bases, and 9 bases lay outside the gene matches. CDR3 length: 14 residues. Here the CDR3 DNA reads TGTGCCAGTAGACTGGGGGGACAGGGTTTTGGCTACACCTTC. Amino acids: CASRLGGQGFGYTF.

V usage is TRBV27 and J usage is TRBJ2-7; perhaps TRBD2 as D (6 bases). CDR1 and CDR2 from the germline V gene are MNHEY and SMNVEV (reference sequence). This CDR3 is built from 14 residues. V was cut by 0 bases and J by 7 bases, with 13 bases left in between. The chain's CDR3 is CASSLSPGTQEQYF. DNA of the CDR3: TGTGCCAGCAGTTTATCTCCAGGGACTCAGGAGCAGTACTTC.

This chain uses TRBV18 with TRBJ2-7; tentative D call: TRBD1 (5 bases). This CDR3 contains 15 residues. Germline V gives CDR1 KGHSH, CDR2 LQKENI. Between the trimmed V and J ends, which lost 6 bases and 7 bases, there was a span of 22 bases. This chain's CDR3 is CASSLSDMGPTEQYF. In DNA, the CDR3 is TGTGCCAGCTCGCTATCGGACATGGGCCCTACAGAGCAGTACTTC.

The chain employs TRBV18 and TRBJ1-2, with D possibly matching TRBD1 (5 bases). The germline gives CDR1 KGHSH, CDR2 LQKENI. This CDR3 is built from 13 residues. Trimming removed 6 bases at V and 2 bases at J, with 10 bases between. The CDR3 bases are TGTGCCAGCTCGGCAGGGTCGAACTATGGCTACACCTTC. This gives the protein CASSAGSNYGYTF.

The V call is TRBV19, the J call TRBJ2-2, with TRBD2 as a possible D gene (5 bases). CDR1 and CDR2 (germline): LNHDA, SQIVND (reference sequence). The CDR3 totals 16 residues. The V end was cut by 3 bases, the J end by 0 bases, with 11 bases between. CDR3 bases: TGTGCCAGTAGTATCCGAACACTAGCGAACACCGGGGAGCTGTTTTTT. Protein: CASSIRTLANTGELFF.

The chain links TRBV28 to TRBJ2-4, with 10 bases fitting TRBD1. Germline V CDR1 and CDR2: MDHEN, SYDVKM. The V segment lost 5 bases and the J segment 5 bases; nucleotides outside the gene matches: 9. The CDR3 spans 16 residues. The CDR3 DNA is TGTGCCAGCAGTCCCTTAGCCGGGACAGGGGAAAACATTCAGTACTTC. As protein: CASSPLAGTGENIQYF. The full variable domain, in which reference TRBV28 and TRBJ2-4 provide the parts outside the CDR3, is DVKVTQSSRYLVKRTGEKVFLECVQDMDHENMFWYRQDPGLGLRLIYFSYDVKMKEKGDIPEGYSVSREKKERFSLILESASTNQTSMYLCASSPLAGTGENIQYFGAGTRLSVL.

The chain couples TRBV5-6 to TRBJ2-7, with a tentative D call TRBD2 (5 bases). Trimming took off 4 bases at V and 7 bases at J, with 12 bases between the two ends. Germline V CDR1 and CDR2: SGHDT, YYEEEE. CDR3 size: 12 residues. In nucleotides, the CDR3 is TGTGCCAGCAGCCTCCGGACGGGAGAGCAGTACGTC. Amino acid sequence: CASSLRTGEQYV.

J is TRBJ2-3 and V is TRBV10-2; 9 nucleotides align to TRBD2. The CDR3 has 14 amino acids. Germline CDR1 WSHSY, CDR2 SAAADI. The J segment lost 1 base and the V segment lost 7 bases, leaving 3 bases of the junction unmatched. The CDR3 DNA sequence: TGCGCCAGCAAGGTAGCGGGAGGCACAGATACGCAGTATTTT. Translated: CASKVAGGTDTQYF.

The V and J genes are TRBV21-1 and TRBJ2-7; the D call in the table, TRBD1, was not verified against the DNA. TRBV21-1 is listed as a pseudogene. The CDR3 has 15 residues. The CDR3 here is CASSQLRTGPYEQYV. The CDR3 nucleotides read TGTGCCAGCAGCCAGCTAAGGACAGGGCCCTACGAGCAGTACGTC.

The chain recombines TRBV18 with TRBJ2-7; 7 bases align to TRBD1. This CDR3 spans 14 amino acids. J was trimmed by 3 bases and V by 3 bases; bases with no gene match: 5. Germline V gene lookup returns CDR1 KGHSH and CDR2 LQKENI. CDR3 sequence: CASSPRTGLYEQYF. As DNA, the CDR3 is TGTGCCAGCTCACCTAGGACAGGACTCTACGAGCAGTACTTC.

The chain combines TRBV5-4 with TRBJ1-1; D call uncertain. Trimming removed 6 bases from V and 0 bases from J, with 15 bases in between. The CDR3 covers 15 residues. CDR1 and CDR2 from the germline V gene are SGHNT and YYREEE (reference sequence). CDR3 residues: CASTPQAGMNTEAFF. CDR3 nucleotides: TGTGCCAGCACCCCCCAGGCGGGGATGAACACTGAAGCTTTCTTT. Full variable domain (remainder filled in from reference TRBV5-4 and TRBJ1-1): ETGVTQSPTHLIKTRGQQVTLRCSSQSGHNTVSWYQQALGQGPQFIFQYYREEENGRGNFPPRFSGLQFPNYSSELNVNALELDDSALYLCASTPQAGMNTEAFFGQGTRLTVV.

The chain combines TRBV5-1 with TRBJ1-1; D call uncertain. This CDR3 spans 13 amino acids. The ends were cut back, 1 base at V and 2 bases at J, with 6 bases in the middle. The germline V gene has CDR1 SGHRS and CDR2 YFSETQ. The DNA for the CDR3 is TGCGCCAGCAGCTTGACAAGTAACACTGAAGCTTTCTTT. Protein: CASSLTSNTEAFF.

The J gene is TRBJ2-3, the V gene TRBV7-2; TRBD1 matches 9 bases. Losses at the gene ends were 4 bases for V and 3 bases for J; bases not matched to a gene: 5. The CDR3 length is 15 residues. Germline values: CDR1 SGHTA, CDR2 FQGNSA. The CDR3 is CASSSGTGRTDTQYF. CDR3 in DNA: TGTGCCAGCAGCTCCGGGACAGGGAGGACAGATACGCAGTATTTT.

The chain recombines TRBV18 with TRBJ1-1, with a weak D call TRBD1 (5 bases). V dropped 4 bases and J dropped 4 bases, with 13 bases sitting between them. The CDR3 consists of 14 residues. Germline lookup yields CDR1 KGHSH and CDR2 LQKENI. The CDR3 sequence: CASSLDTTGTEAFF. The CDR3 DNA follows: TGTGCCAGCTCACTGGACACTACGGGCACTGAAGCTTTCTTT.

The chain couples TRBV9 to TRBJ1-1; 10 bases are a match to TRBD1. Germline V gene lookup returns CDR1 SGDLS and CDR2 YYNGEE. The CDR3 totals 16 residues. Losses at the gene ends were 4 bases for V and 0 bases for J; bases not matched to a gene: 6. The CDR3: CASSPQTGGMNTEAFF. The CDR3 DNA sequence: TGTGCCAGCAGCCCCCAGACAGGGGGCATGAACACTGAAGCTTTCTTT.

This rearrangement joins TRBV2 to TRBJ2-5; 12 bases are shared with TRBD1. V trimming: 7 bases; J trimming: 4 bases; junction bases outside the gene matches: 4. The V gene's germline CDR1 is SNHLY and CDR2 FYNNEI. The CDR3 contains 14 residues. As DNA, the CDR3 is TGTGCCAGCACTGGGGACAGGGGGCGAGAGACCCAGTACTTC. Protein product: CASTGDRGRETQYF.

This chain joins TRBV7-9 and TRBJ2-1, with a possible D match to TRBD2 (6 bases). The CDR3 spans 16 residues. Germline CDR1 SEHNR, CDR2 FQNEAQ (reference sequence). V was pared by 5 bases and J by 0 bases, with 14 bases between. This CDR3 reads CASSRGGISSYNEQFF. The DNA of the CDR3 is TGTGCCAGCAGCAGGGGCGGGATTAGCTCCTACAATGAGCAGTTCTTC.

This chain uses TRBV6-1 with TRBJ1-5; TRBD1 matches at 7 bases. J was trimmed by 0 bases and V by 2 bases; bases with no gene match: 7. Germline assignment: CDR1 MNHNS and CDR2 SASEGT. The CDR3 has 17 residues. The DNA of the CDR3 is TGTGCCAGCAGTGAACTGGGACAGAGTTATAGCAATCAGCCCCAGCATTTT. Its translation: CASSELGQSYSNQPQHF.

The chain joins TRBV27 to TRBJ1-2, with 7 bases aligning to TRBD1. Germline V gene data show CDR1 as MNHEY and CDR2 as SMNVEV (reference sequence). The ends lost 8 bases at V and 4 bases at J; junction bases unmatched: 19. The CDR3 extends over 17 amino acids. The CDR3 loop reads CASHPISGTALFYGYTF. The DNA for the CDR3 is TGTGCCAGCCATCCCATATCAGGGACAGCTTTATTCTATGGCTACACCTTC.

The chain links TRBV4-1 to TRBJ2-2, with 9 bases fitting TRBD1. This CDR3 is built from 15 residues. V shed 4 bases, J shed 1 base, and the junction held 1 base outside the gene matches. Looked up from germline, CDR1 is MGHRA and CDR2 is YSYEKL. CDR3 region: CASSPGQGNTGELFF. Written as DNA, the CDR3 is TGCGCCAGCAGCCCGGGACAGGGGAACACCGGGGAGCTGTTTTTT.

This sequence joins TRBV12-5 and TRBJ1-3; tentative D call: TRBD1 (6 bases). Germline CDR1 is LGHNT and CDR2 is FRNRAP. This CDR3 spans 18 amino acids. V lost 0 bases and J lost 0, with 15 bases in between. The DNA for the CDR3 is TGTGCTAGTGGTTTGGTGACGACAGGCCTGAGCTCTGGAAACACCATATATTTT. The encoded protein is CASGLVTTGLSSGNTIYF.

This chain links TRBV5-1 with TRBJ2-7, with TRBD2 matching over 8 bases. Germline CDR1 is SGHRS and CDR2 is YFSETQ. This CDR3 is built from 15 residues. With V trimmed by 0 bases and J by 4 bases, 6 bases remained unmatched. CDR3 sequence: CASSLASGYRYEQYF. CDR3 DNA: TGCGCCAGCAGCTTGGCTAGCGGGTACCGATACGAGCAGTACTTC.

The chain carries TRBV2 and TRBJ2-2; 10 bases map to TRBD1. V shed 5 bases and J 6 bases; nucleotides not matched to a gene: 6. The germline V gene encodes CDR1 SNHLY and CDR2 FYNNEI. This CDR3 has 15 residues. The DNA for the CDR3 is TGTGCCAGCAGTCGGACAGGGGGGACCGCCGGGGAGCTGTTTTTT. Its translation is CASSRTGGTAGELFF.

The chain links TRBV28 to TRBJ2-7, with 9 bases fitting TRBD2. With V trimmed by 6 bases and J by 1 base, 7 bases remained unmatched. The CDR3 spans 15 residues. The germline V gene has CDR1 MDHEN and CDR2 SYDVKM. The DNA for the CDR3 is TGTGCCAGCAGCCCAGGACTAGCGCCTTCCTACGAGCAGTACTTC. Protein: CASSPGLAPSYEQYF. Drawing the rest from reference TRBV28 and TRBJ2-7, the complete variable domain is DVKVTQSSRYLVKRTGEKVFLECVQDMDHENMFWYRQDPGLGLRLIYFSYDVKMKEKGDIPEGYSVSREKKERFSLILESASTNQTSMYLCASSPGLAPSYEQYFGPGTRLTVT.

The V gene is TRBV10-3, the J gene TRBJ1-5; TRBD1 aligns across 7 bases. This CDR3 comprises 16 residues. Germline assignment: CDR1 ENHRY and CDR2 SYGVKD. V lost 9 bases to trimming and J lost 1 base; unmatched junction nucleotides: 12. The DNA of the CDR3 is TGTGCCATAGGTACAGGGGAAGGAAGCAGCAATCAGCCCCAGCATTTT. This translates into CAIGTGEGSSNQPQHF.

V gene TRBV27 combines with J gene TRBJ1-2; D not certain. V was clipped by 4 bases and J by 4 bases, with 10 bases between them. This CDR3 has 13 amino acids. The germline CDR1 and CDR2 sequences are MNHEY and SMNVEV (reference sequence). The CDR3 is CASSSQPRYGYTF. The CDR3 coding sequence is TGTGCCAGCAGTTCACAGCCCCGCTATGGCTACACCTTC.

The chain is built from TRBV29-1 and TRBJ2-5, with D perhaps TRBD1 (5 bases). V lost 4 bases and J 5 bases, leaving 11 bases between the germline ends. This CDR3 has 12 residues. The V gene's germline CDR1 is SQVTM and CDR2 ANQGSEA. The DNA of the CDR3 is TGCAGCGTTGGAAACAGGATGGAGACCCAGTACTTC. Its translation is CSVGNRMETQYF.

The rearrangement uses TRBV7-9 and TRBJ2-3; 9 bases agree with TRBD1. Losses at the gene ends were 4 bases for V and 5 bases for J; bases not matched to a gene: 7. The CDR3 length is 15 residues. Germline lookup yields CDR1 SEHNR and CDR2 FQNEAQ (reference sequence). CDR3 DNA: TGTGCCAGCAGCTCCGGACAGGGGTCTATAGATACGCAGTATTTT. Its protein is CASSSGQGSIDTQYF.

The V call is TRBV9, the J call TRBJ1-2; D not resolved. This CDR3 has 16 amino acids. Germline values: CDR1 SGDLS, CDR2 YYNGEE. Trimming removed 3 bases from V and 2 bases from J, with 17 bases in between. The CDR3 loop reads CASSGTGEGGNYGYTF. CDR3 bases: TGTGCCAGCAGCGGCACTGGGGAGGGAGGGAACTATGGCTACACCTTC.